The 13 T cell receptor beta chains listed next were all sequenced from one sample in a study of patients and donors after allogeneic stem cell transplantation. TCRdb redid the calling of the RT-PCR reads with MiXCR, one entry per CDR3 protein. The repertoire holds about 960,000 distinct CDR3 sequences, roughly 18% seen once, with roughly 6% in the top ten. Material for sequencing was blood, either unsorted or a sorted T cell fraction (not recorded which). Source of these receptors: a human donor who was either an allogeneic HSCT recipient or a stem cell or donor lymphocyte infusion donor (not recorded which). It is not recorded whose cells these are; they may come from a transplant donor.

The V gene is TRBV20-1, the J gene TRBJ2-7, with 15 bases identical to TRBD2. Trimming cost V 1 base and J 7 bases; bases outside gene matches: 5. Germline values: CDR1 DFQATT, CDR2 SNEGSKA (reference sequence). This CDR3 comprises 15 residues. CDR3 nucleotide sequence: TGCAGTGCTAGAGTCGGGACTAGCGGGGGGTTAGAGCAGTACTTC. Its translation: CSARVGTSGGLEQYF.

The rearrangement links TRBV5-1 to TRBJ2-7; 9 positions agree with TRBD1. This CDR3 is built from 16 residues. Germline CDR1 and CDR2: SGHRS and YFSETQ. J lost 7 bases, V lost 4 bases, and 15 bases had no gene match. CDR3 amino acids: CASSLGGTGFSGEQYF. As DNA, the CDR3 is TGCGCCAGCAGCCTCGGTGGGACAGGGTTCTCAGGGGAGCAGTACTTC.

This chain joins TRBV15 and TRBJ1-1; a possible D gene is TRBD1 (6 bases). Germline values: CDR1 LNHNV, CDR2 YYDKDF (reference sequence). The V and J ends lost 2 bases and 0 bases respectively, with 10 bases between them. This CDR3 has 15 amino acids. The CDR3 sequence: CATSRQQGLNTEAFF. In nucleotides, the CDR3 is TGTGCCACCAGCAGACAACAGGGCTTGAACACTGAAGCTTTCTTT.

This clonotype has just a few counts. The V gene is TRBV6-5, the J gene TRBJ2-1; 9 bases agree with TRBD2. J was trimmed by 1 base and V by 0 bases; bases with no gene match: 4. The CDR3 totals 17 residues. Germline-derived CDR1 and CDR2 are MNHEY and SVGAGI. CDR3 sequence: CASSYSVAGVSYNEQFF. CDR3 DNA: TGTGCCAGCAGTTACTCGGTAGCGGGAGTTTCCTACAATGAGCAGTTCTTC.

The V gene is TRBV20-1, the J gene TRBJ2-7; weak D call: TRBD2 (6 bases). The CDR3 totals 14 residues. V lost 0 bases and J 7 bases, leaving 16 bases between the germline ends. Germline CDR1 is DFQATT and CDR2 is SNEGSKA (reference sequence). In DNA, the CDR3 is TGCAGTGCTAGAGATAGGAGGGTAGTGTGGGAGCAGTACTTC. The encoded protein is CSARDRRVVWEQYF.

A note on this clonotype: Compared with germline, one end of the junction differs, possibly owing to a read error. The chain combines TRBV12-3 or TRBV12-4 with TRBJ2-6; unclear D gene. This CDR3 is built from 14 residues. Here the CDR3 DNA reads TGTGCCGGCAGTTTAGTTTCTGGGGCCAACGTCCTGACTTTC. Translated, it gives CAGSLVSGANVLTF.

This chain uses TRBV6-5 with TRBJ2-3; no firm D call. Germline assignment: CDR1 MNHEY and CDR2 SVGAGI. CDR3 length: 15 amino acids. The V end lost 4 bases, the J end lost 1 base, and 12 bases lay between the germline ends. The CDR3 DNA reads TGTGCCAGCAGTTTGAGAGCCCGCCGCACAGATACGCAGTATTTT. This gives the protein CASSLRARRTDTQYF.

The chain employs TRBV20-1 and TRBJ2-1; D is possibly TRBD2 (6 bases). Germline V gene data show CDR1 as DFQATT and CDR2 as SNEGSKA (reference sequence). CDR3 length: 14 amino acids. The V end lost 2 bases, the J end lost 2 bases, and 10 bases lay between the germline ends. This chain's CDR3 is CSARNAGTYNEQFF. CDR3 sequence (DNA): TGCAGTGCTAGAAATGCGGGAACCTACAATGAGCAGTTCTTC.

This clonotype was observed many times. The DNA of the CDR3 is TGTGCCAGCAGTTTAAGGGGGGGGCATCCTTTCGCTTTCTTT. Encoded protein: CASSLRGGHPFAFF. This chain uses TRBV12-3 or TRBV12-4 with TRBJ1-1; a possible D gene is TRBD1 (6 bases). This CDR3 is built from 14 residues. The germline V and J ends were trimmed by 2 bases and 11 bases, with 18 bases remaining between them.

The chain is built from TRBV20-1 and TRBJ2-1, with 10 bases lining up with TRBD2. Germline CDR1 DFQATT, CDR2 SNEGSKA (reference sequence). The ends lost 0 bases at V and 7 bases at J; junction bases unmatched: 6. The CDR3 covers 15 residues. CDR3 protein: CSARDTSGRANEQFF. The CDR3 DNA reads TGCAGTGCTAGAGATACCAGCGGGAGGGCGAATGAGCAGTTCTTC.

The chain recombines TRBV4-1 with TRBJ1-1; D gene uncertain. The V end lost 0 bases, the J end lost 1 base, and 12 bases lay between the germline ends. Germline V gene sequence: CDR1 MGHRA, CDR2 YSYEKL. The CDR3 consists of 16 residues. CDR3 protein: CASSQEVVGQNTEAFF. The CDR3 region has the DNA TGCGCCAGCAGCCAAGAAGTAGTAGGGCAGAACACTGAAGCTTTCTTT.

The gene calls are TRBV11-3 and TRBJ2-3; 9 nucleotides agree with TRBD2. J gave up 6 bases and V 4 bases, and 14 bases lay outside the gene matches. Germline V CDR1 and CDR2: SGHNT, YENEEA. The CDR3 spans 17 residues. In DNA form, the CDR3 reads TGTGCCAGCAGCTGGGATTTAGCGGGAGTAAGGGAGGATACGCAGTATTTT. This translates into CASSWDLAGVREDTQYF.

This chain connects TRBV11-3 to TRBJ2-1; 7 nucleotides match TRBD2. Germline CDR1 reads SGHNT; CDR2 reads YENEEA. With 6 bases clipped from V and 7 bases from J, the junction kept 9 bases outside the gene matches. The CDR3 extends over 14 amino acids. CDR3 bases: TGTGCCAGCAGTCGGACTAGAGTTGCGAATGAGCAGTTCTTC. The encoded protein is CASSRTRVANEQFF.